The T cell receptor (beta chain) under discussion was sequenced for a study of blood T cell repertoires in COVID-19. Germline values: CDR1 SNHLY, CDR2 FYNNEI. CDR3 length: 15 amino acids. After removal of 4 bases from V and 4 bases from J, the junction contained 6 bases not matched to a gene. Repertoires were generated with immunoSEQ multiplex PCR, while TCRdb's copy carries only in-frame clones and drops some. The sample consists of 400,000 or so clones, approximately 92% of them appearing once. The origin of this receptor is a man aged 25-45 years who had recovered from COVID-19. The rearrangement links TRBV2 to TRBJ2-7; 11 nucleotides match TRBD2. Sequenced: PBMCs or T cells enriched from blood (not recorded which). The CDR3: CASSVSLAGGYEQYF. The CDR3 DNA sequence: TGTGCCAGCAGTGTTAGTCTAGCGGGGGGATACGAGCAGTACTTC.